This T cell receptor (beta chain) was found in a study of shared clonotypes between healthy human individuals (dated by TCRdb to 2018 to 2021). About the investigation overall: The cohort comprised two women and a few men aged 18 to 49 years. For each donor, CD4 naive and CD4 memory were each given three plates, CD8 naive was given two plates, and CD8 memory was given one plate. Blood TCR repertoires of a handful of healthy adults were deeply sequenced to estimate repertoire size and the extent of clonotype sharing between individuals. To increase sequencing depth and limit assay-specific biases, TCR repertoire library preparation and sequencing were carried out by different laboratories using diverse techniques. Between about 0.94 and 8.9 billion PBMCs per donor were obtained by leukapheresis.

TCR CDR3 regions were amplified from genomic DNA by multiplex PCR using the deep immunoSEQ assay. For each cell subset, the extracted genomic DNA was distributed evenly across all wells of several immunoSEQ 96-well plates, and each plate served as one replicate. For sorted subsets, around 200 ng genomic DNA, equal to some 28,000 T cell genomes, was loaded into each replicate PCR. Purified libraries were quantified with a Qubit 3.0 fluorometer, sized on a Bioanalyzer 2100, and re-quantified with the KAPA Library Quantification kit. Each immunoSEQ 96-well plate was sequenced on its own single-read 150-cycle Illumina NextSeq 550 flow cell. Per the source publication's procedure: Because the immunoSEQ output included only junctional sequences and no quality scores, the filtering could not be the same as the filtering used for full-length reads. Sequences were annotated with PyIR, a Python wrapper for IgBLAST v1.9, using IMGT germline references to assign V/J genes and CDR3. Any read was removed if the V/J assignment was weak (E-value above 1e-6), the CDR3 was missing, or the read contained stop codons, out-of-frame junctions, or ambiguous translated residues. V3J clonotypes were defined as sequences sharing the same inferred V gene, J gene, and CDR3 amino acid sequence. Percentage overlap between repertoires was calculated by dividing the number of shared unique clonotypes by the size of the smaller repertoire. Repertoire richness was assessed with RTK rarefaction, the Chao1 estimator, and Recon v2.1 estimates of unobserved clonotypes. Generation probabilities for all TCRbeta clonotypes obtained by the gDNA method from a handful of donors were computed using OLGA. TCRdb took this table from immuneACCESS and kept in-frame rearrangements with V and J called. Such tables lack part of the clones; where checked against another copy, unresolved V genes explain under half of the gap, and the rest is unexplained. V and J calls and clone size are given by that table; D and trimming were obtained from the DNA. Here the sample has 1.5 million to 2.5 million clones; about 95% occur a single time. Of the sample, 1% to 1.5% is held by the ten largest clones.

CD8 naive samples consisted of CD45RO-negative cells that were positively selected for CCR7, yielding a CD45RA+CCR7+ population without TemRA cells. Healthy HIV-negative adults with no recently reported acute infections or vaccinations were included as donors. Only Caucasian adults living in Nashville, Tennessee, USA were represented among the donors. Blood was collected by leukapheresis, and PBMCs were isolated by Ficoll-Histopaque density gradient centrifugation and then cryopreserved in liquid nitrogen vapor phase. Analytical flow cytometry was used to check the purity and quantity of every magnetically sorted T cell population. Genomic DNA was isolated from each sorted fraction and quantified by UV absorbance on a Nanodrop 2000c. What the study reported, not specific to this receptor: Based on pairwise subsampling, the degree of clonotype sharing among donors was expected to be affected by sequencing depth. Only blood was sampled, and tissue TCR repertoires likely differ from those in blood. The genetic and exposure-history diversity represented was limited by the small number of donors. Clonotypes shared by all four sorted-subset donors showed higher generation probabilities than non-shared clonotypes. Larger estimated clonotype richness was generally found for naive subsets than for memory subsets. When a few donors were compared, the shared fraction of clonotypes was about 5.5% for naive CD4, around 3.6% for naive CD8, 2.3% for memory CD4, and 0.3% to 0.5% for memory CD8. Rarefaction of sorted-subset datasets indicated incomplete sequencing despite the large sequencing depth.

The germline V gene (reference sequence) gives CDR1 as MNHEY and CDR2 as SMNVEV. The CDR3 holds 15 amino acids from the cysteine to the phenylalanine. Left in the record is the CDR3 DNA by itself, 45 bases read in frame from the first base. The junction shows trimming of 5 bases on V and 4 bases on J, plus 14 bases between the germline ends. Concerning this clone itself: There is no known antigen for this receptor. No base qualities exist here, and no much larger clone lies one base off it.

The receptor chain draws on TRBV27 and TRBJ2-2, with the D gene uncertain. The receptor was derived from a man between 18 and 35 years old in good health. The sequenced material came from naive CD8+ T cells sorted from blood. Taken with the paper, the label for cell subset or site translates to: CD45RA+CCR7+. The CDR3 here reads CASSTIEPLTGELFF. The DNA sequence follows: TGTGCCAGCAGTACTATAGAGCCCCTCACCGGGGAGCTGTTTTTT.